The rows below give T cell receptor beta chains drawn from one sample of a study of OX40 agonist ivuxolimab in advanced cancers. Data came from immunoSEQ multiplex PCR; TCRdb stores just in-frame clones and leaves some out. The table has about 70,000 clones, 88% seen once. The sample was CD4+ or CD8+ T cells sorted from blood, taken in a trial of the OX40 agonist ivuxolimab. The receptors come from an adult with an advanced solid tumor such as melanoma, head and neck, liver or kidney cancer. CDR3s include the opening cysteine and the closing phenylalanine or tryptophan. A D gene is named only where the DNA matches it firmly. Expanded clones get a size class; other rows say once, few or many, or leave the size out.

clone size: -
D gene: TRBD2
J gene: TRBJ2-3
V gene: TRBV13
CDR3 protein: CASSLGRTGGPPDTQYF
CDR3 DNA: TGTGCCAGCAGCTTAGGCCGAACGGGGGGGCCCCCAGATACGCAGTATTTT

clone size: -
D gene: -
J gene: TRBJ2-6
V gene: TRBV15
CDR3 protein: CATSRDGGSGANVLTF
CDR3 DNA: TGTGCCACCAGCAGAGATGGGGGATCTGGGGCCAACGTCCTGACTTTC

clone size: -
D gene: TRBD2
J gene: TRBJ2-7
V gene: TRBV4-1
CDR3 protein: CASSLASGASYEQYF
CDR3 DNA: TGCGCCAGCAGCCTCGCTAGCGGAGCCTCCTACGAGCAGTACTTC

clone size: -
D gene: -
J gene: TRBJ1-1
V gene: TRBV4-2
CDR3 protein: CASSLAMTGVNTEAFF
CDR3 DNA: TGTGCCAGCAGCCTAGCTATGACAGGAGTGAACACTGAAGCTTTCTTT

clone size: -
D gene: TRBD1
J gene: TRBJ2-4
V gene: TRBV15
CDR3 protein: CATSRDQTGNIQYF
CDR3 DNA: TGTGCCACCAGCAGAGATCAGACAGGGAACATTCAGTACTTC

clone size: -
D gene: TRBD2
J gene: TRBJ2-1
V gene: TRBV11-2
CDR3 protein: CASSPLGLAEYNEQFF
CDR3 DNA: TGTGCCAGCAGCCCGTTGGGGCTAGCGGAGTACAATGAGCAGTTCTTC

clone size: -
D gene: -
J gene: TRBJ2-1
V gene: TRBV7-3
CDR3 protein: CASSSDAARLNEQFF
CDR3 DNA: TGTGCCAGCAGCTCGGACGCCGCCAGGCTCAATGAGCAGTTCTTC

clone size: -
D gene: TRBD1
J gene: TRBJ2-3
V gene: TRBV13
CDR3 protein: CASSSTGAGDTQYF
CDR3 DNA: TGTGCCAGCAGCTCAACAGGGGCCGGAGATACGCAGTATTTT

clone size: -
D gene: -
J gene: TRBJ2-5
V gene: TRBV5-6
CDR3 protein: CASSFSKETQYF
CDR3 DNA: TGTGCCAGCAGCTTCTCAAAAGAGACCCAGTACTTC

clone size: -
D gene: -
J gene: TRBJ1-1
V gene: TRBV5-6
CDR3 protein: CASSLPVRGGTEAFF
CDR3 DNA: TGTGCCAGCAGCTTGCCTGTGAGAGGGGGCACTGAAGCTTTCTTT

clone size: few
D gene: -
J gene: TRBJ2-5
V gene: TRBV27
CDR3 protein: CASSEGRGSETQYF
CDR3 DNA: TGTGCCAGCAGTGAGGGCCGAGGGAGCGAGACCCAGTACTTC

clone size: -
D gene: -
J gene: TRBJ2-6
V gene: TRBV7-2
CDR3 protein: CASSFYSGANVLTF
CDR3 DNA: TGTGCCAGCAGCTTCTACTCTGGGGCCAACGTCCTGACTTTC

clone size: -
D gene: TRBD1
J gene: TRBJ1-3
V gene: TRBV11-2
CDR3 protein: CASSLGDSSGNTIYF
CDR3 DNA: TGTGCCAGCAGCTTAGGGGACAGCTCTGGAAACACCATATATTTT

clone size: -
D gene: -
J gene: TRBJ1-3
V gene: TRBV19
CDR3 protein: CASRKQASGNTIYF
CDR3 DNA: TGTGCCAGTAGAAAACAGGCCTCTGGAAACACCATATATTTT

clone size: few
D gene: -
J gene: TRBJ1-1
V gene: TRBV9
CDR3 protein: CASSVRSNTEAFF
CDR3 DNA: TGTGCCAGCAGCGTACGGTCGAACACTGAAGCTTTCTTT

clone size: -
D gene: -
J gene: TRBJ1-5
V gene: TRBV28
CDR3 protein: CASSFIGLGGNQPQHF
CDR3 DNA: TGTGCCAGCAGTTTTATCGGGTTGGGGGGCAATCAGCCCCAGCATTTT

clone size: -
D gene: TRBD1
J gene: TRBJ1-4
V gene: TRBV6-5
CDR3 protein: CASSYTGQGEKLFF
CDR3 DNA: TGTGCCAGCAGTTACACCGGACAGGGGGAAAAACTGTTTTTT

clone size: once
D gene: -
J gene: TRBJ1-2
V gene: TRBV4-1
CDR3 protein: CASSHEASPRGDYGYTF
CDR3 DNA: TGCGCCAGCAGCCATGAGGCCTCTCCCAGGGGAGACTATGGCTACACCTTC

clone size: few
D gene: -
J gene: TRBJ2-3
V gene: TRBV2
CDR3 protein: CASILDTQYF
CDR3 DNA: -

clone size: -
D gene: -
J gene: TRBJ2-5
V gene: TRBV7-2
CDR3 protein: CASSFSGYQETQYF
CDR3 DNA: TGTGCCAGCAGCTTTAGCGGATACCAAGAGACCCAGTACTTC

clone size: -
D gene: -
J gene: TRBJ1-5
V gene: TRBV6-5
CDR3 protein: CASSTEWGRQPQHF
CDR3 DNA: TGTGCCAGCAGTACCGAGTGGGGCCGTCAGCCCCAGCATTTT

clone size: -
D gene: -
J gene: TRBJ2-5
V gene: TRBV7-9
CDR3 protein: CASSLVSGSETQYF
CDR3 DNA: TGTGCCAGCAGCTTAGTTTCGGGGAGCGAGACCCAGTACTTC

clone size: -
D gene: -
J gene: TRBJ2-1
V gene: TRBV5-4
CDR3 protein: CASSLEGRKEQFF
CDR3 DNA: TGTGCCAGCAGCTTGGAGGGACGGAAGGAGCAGTTCTTC

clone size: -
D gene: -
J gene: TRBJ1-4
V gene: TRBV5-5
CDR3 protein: CASSFAANEKLFF
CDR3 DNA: TGTGCCAGCAGCTTTGCAGCTAATGAAAAACTGTTTTTT

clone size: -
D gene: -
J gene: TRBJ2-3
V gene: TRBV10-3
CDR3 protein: CAIRDGGTDTQYF
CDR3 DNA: TGTGCCATCAGGGACGGAGGCACAGATACGCAGTATTTT

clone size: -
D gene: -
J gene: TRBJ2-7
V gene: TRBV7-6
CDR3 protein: CASSSTPYEASSGYEQYF
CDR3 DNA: TGTGCCAGCAGCTCTACCCCCTACGAGGCTAGCTCCGGCTACGAGCAGTACTTC

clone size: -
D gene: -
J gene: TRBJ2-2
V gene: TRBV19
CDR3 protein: CASSNGRANTGELFF
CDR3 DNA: TGTGCCAGTAGTAACGGCAGGGCGAACACCGGGGAGCTGTTTTTT

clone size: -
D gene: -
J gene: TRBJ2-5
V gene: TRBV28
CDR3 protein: CASSPVTFGKETQYF
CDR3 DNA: TGTGCCAGCAGTCCCGTCACTTTCGGAAAAGAGACCCAGTACTTC

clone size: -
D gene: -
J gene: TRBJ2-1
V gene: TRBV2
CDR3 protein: CASSRDILYNEQFF
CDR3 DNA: TGTGCCAGCAGTCGGGACATCCTCTACAATGAGCAGTTCTTC

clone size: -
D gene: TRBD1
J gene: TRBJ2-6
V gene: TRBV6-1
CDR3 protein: CASRETGQGLGANVLTF
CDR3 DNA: TGTGCCAGCAGGGAAACCGGACAGGGACTTGGGGCCAACGTCCTGACTTTC

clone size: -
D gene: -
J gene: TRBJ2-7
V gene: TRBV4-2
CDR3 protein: CASSQDSAALSEQYF
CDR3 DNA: TGTGCCAGCAGCCAAGATTCAGCGGCCCTATCGGAGCAGTACTTC

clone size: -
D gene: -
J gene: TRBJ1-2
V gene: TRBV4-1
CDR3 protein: CASRPSGTRGNYGYTF
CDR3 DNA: TGCGCCAGCAGACCATCCGGGACACGGGGGAACTATGGCTACACCTTC

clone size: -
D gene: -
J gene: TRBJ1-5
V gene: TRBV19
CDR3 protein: CASSVSLGDQPQHF
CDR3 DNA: TGTGCCAGTAGTGTATCCCTGGGGGATCAGCCCCAGCATTTT

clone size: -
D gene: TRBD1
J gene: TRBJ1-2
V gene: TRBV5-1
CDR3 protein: CASSPTTGGGYGYTF
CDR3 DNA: TGCGCCAGCAGCCCAACAACAGGGGGTGGCTATGGCTACACCTTC

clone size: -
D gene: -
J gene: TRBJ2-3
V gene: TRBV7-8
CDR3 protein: CASSLYTHSTDTQYF
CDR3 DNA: TGTGCCAGCAGTCTTTACACTCACAGCACAGATACGCAGTATTTT

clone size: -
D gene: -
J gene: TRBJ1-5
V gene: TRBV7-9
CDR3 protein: CASSLVGAQPQHF
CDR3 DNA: TGTGCCAGCAGCTTAGTTGGGGCCCAGCCCCAGCATTTT

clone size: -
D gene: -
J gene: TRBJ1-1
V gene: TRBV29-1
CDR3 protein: CSAAGGVTEAFF
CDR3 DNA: TGCAGCGCGGCGGGGGGCGTCACTGAAGCTTTCTTT

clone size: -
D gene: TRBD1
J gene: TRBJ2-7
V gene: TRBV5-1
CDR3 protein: CASSPRQGGYEQYF
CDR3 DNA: TGCGCCAGCAGCCCCAGACAGGGGGGATACGAGCAGTACTTC

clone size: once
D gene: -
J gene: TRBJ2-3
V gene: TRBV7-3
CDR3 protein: CASSSGTDTQYF
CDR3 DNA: TGTGCCAGCAGCTCCGGGACAGATACGCAGTATTTT

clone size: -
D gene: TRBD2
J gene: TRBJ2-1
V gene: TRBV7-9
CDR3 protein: CASSFGGSYNEQFF
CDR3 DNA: TGTGCCAGCAGCTTCGGCGGGAGCTACAATGAGCAGTTCTTC

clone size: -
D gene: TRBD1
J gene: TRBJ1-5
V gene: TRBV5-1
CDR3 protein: CASSPGQEFSQPQHF
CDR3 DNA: TGCGCCAGCAGCCCGGGACAGGAATTTAGTCAGCCCCAGCATTTT

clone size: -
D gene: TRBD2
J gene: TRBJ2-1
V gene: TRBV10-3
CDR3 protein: CAISESGSGIDNEQFF
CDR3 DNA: TGTGCCATCAGTGAGTCCGGTAGCGGGATTGACAATGAGCAGTTCTTC

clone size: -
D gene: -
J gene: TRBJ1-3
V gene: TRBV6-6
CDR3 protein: CASSPVGNTIYF
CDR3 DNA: TGTGCCAGCAGCCCCGTCGGAAACACCATATATTTT

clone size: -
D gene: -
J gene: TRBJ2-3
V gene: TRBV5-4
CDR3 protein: CASSLGGQSSTDTQYF
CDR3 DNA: TGTGCCAGCAGCTTGGGCGGACAGTCTAGCACAGATACGCAGTATTTT